These 25 T cell receptor beta chains were sequenced from one sample in a study of T cells in Graves' hyperthyroidism and ophthalmopathy. The TCR beta CDR3 regions underwent amplification using RNA transcripts as the source. First-round RT-PCR of the TCR CDR3 relied on the HTBI primer set. TCRdb fed the multiplex PCR reads into MiXCR, producing one record per CDR3 protein. Counted here are 550,000 to 650,000 distinct CDR3 sequences, approximately 14% occurring once; the ten biggest clones make up 5.8%. The specimen was blood. These receptor sequences come from a woman aged 25 to 45 with Graves' hyperthyroidism that later progressed to Graves' ophthalmopathy.

This clonotype was found many times. J is TRBJ2-4 and V is TRBV6-2 or TRBV6-3; 7 bases are a match to TRBD2. Per the germline V gene, CDR1 is MNHEY and CDR2 is SVGEGT. The trim removed 5 bases at V and 5 bases at J, leaving 6 bases unmatched. The CDR3 runs 14 residues. DNA of the CDR3: TGTGCCAGCAGTCGGGGAGGGCGTGAAAACATTCAGTACTTC. Translation gives CASSRGGRENIQYF.

J is TRBJ1-2 and V is TRBV7-3; D is perhaps TRBD1 (6 bases). Germline V CDR1 and CDR2: SGHTA, FQGTGA. V lost 5 bases, J lost 8 bases, and 15 bases lay in between. The CDR3 spans 13 residues. The CDR3 reads CASSENRESGYTF. CDR3 nucleotide sequence: TGTGCCAGCAGCGAAAACAGGGAGTCGGGCTACACCTTC. Based on the CDR3 plus reference TRBV7-3 and TRBJ1-2, the full variable domain is GAGVSQTPSNKVTEKGKYVELRCDPISGHTALYWYRQSLGQGPEFLIYFQGTGAADDSGLPNDRFFAVRPEGSVSTLKIQRTERGDSAVYLCASSENRESGYTFGSGTRLTVV.

This clonotype was counted at least ten times. The V call is TRBV2, the J call TRBJ1-5, with no clear D. This CDR3 has 13 residues. Trimming left V 1 base short and J 6 bases short, with 7 bases between. CDR1 SNHLY and CDR2 FYNNEI come from the germline V gene. The DNA of the CDR3 is TGTGCCAGCAGTGAAGGGGAGCGTCAGCCCCAGCATTTT. Protein sequence: CASSEGERQPQHF. The entire variable domain, with the rest obtained from reference TRBV2 and TRBJ1-5, is as follows: EPEVTQTPSHQVTQMGQEVILRCVPISNHLYFYWYRQILGQKVEFLVSFYNNEISEKSEIFDDQFSVERPDGSNFTLKIRSTKLEDSAMYFCASSEGERQPQHFGDGTRLSIL.

CDR3: CASSQDIQETQYF. CDR3 coding DNA: TGTGCCAGCAGCCAAGACATACAAGAGACCCAGTACTTC. V usage is TRBV4-2 and J usage is TRBJ2-5; D is ambiguous. Germline V lookup: CDR1 LGHNA, CDR2 YNFKEQ. V lost 0 bases, J lost 2 bases, and 4 bases lay in between. There are 13 residues in the CDR3.

This clonotype has a single count. Likely a read error: the CDR3 ends without its conserved phenylalanine or tryptophan. The chain is built from TRBV27 and TRBJ1-6; D is ambiguous. V was shortened by 6 bases and J by 7 bases, with 16 bases between the two germline ends. The CDR3 sequence is 15 residues long. Germline V gives CDR1 MNHEY, CDR2 SMNVEV (reference sequence). DNA of the CDR3: TGTGCCAGCAGCCAAGGGATAGGGTTAAATTCACCCCTCCACGTT. Translated, it gives CASSQGIGLNSPLHV.

In this sample, this clonotype turned up many times. This chain uses TRBV20-1 with TRBJ1-1; D uncertain. Per germline, CDR1 DFQATT and CDR2 SNEGSKA (reference sequence). The ends were cut back, 6 bases at V and 6 bases at J, with 11 bases in the middle. This CDR3 is built from 11 residues. Here the CDR3 DNA reads TGCAGTGCCGAAAGTTTTGCTGAAGCTTTCTTT. Amino acid sequence: CSAESFAEAFF.

This clonotype was observed many times. V is TRBV15 and J is TRBJ1-1, with D unclear. Germline CDR1 and CDR2: LNHNV and YYDKDF (reference sequence). The CDR3 contains 15 residues. Trimming shortened V by 0 bases and J by 5 bases, and 13 bases separated the two germline ends. As DNA, the CDR3 is TGTGCCACCAGCAGAGATTACGAGGGAGGAACTGAAGCTTTCTTT. As protein: CATSRDYEGGTEAFF.

This clonotype has at least ten counts. The chain links TRBV2 to TRBJ2-2; 12 bases are a match to TRBD2. The junction had 7 bases not matched to a gene; V was cut back by 8 bases and J by 9 bases. This CDR3 is built from 14 residues. Per germline, CDR1 SNHLY and CDR2 FYNNEI. This chain's CDR3 is CASRLAGDIRELFF. The DNA for the CDR3 is TGTGCCAGCCGACTAGCGGGAGATATCCGGGAGCTGTTTTTT.

This chain connects TRBV7-9 to TRBJ1-1, with a possible D match to TRBD1 (5 bases). Germline V gene lookup returns CDR1 SEHNR and CDR2 FQNEAQ (reference sequence). Trimming left V 4 bases short and J 4 bases short, with 13 bases between. The CDR3 is made up of 14 amino acids. The CDR3 loop reads CASSSTGSGTEAFF. CDR3 nucleotides: TGTGCCAGCAGCTCCACAGGCAGCGGCACTGAAGCTTTCTTT. Based on the CDR3 plus reference TRBV7-9 and TRBJ1-1, the full variable domain is DTGVSQNPRHKITKRGQNVTFRCDPISEHNRLYWYRQTLGQGPEFLTYFQNEAQLEKSRLLSDRFSAERPKGSFSTLEIQRTEQGDSAMYLCASSSTGSGTEAFFGQGTRLTVV.

The genes are TRBV6-5 and TRBJ1-2; possible D gene TRBD1, 6 bases. Germline V CDR1 and CDR2: MNHEY, SVGAGI. CDR3 size: 15 residues. V gave up 5 bases and J gave up 0 bases, with 13 bases separating them. This CDR3 reads CASSTQTGPNYGYTF. The CDR3 DNA is TGTGCCAGCAGTACTCAGACAGGCCCTAACTATGGCTACACCTTC.

Turning to this clonotype: At one of its ends the junction is not consistent with the germline gene, which may arise from a read error. V is TRBV7-9 and J is TRBJ2-5; D call uncertain. This CDR3 has 15 residues. CDR1 is SEHNR, CDR2 FQNEAQ, per germline (reference sequence). CDR3 DNA sequence: TGTGCCAGCAGCTTAGGCGTTGCGTCGCAAGAGACCCTGTACTTC. Translated, it gives CASSLGVASQETLYF.

This clonotype was detected ten times or more. J is TRBJ2-7 and V is TRBV2; a weak D match, TRBD2 (6 bases). This CDR3 region has 14 residues. The V end was cut by 5 bases, the J end by 2 bases, with 13 bases between. The germline gives CDR1 SNHLY, CDR2 FYNNEI. In nucleotides, the CDR3 is TGTGCCAGCAGTAAGACCCCGGGGGCCTACGAGCAGTACTTC. Translated, it gives CASSKTPGAYEQYF.

The chain's CDR3 is CASSTHDTRGTQSNQPQHF. CDR3 nucleotides: TGTGCCAGTAGTACCCATGACACTCGGGGGACTCAAAGCAATCAGCCCCAGCATTTT. This sequence joins TRBV19 and TRBJ1-5; TRBD1 might be the D (5 bases). The V gene lost 4 bases and the J gene lost 1 base, with 23 bases spanning the gap. The length of the CDR3 is 19 residues. Germline loops: CDR1 LNHDA, CDR2 SQIVND (reference sequence).

This clonotype was counted many times. The rearrangement uses TRBV6-1 and TRBJ2-1; TRBD1 might be the D (6 bases). The CDR3 loop spans 14 amino acids. In germline, CDR1 is MNHNS, CDR2 SASEGT. V dropped 8 bases and J dropped 0 bases, with 11 bases sitting between them. The CDR3 nucleotides read TGTGCCAGCCGCAGGGGAGTCTCCTACAATGAGCAGTTCTTC. This sequence encodes CASRRGVSYNEQFF.

In regard to this clonotype: A much larger clone lies a single base off, so this may be a read error. The rearrangement links TRBV2 to TRBJ1-2; no clear D gene. This CDR3 comprises 12 residues. V was clipped by 3 bases and J by 5 bases, with 7 bases between them. Germline loops: CDR1 SNHLY, CDR2 FYNNEI. The CDR3 is CASSDGKYGYTF. The DNA of the CDR3 is TGTGCCAGCAGTGATGGCAAATATGGCTACACCTTC.

This clonotype has only a few counts. The gene calls are TRBV5-1 and TRBJ2-5, with D unclear. Looked up from germline, CDR1 is SGHRS and CDR2 is YFSETQ. Trimming took 3 bases from V and 5 from J, leaving 17 bases between them. The CDR3 consists of 15 residues. CDR3 sequence reads: CASSYSPRPQETQYF. The CDR3, as DNA: TGCGCCAGCAGCTACTCTCCGAGGCCTCAGGAGACCCAGTACTTC.

This clonotype was counted between two and nine times. The DNA for the CDR3 is TGTGCCACCAGCAGAGAACTAGCGCTCTCGGATGAGCAGTTCTTC. Its protein is CATSRELALSDEQFF. This sequence joins TRBV15 and TRBJ2-1, with 7 bases matching TRBD2. This CDR3 comprises 15 residues. V gave up 0 bases and J gave up 8 bases; unmatched junction bases: 7. The V gene's germline CDR1 is LNHNV and CDR2 YYDKDF (reference sequence).

The CDR3 reads CASSLDPRERGWQFF. CDR3 nucleotides: TGTGCCAGCAGCTTAGACCCGCGGGAGAGGGGGTGGCAGTTCTTC. This chain joins TRBV7-2 and TRBJ2-1; D perhaps matches TRBD2 (7 bases). Germline CDR1 reads SGHTA; CDR2 reads FQGNSA. V dropped 1 base and J dropped 12 bases, with 19 bases sitting between them. The CDR3 covers 15 residues.

The chain is built from TRBV28 and TRBJ2-7, with D uncertain. Germline values: CDR1 MDHEN, CDR2 SYDVKM. V lost 7 bases and J 0 bases, leaving 16 bases between the germline ends. The CDR3 spans 15 residues. The CDR3: CASKGGEQNSYEQYF. In DNA, the CDR3 is TGTGCCAGCAAGGGTGGGGAACAGAACTCCTACGAGCAGTACTTC.

This clonotype occurred many times. The chain combines TRBV20-1 with TRBJ1-2; a weak D match, TRBD1 (5 bases). The CDR3 runs to 13 residues. V was shortened by 0 bases and J by 8 bases, with 13 bases between the two germline ends. CDR1 and CDR2 from the germline V gene are DFQATT and SNEGSKA (reference sequence). For the CDR3, the DNA is TGCAGTGCTAGAGATAGCACAGGACAAGGCTACACCTTC. Translated, it gives CSARDSTGQGYTF.

The chain has TRBV7-8 and TRBJ2-3; 9 bases are a match to TRBD1. V shed 2 bases and J 2 bases; nucleotides not matched to a gene: 8. Germline CDR1 is SGHVS and CDR2 is FQNEAQ. CDR3 size: 17 residues. The CDR3 here is CASSLSLGTGSTDTQYF. CDR3 in DNA: TGTGCCAGCAGCTTAAGCTTAGGGACAGGGTCCACAGATACGCAGTATTTT.

In this sample, this clonotype turned up many times. The chain joins TRBV3-1 to TRBJ1-1; D gene uncertain. CDR3 length: 15 amino acids. Trimming shortened V by 4 bases and J by 5 bases, and 17 bases separated the two germline ends. Looked up from germline, CDR1 is LGHDT and CDR2 is YNNKEL (reference sequence). CDR3 in DNA: TGTGCCAGCAGCCCCAGTTTTCGGGGAGAGACTGAAGCTTTCTTT. Translation gives CASSPSFRGETEAFF.

CDR3 nucleotide sequence: TGTGCCAGCAGTTCCTACAGGGGGCCGGGGGAGCAGTACTTC. Protein sequence: CASSSYRGPGEQYF. The V and J genes are TRBV12-3 or TRBV12-4 and TRBJ2-7, with TRBD1 identical over 9 bases. The CDR3 runs to 14 residues. Germline trimming cut 4 bases from V and 7 bases from J; bases unmatched to any gene: 8.

This clonotype was detected ten times or more. J is TRBJ1-1 and V is TRBV4-1; D possibly corresponds to TRBD1 (6 bases). Deletions cut 0 bases from V and 7 bases from J, with 12 bases between. CDR1 is MGHRA, CDR2 YSYEKL, per germline. There are 14 residues in the CDR3. CDR3 sequence (DNA): TGCGCCAGCAGCCAAGATTACTACAGGGTTGAAGCTTTCTTT. The encoded protein is CASSQDYYRVEAFF.

This clonotype was detected ten times or more. The chain couples TRBV19 to TRBJ1-5, with 8 bases fitting TRBD1. The germline V gene has CDR1 LNHDA and CDR2 SQIVND (reference sequence). The V gene end was trimmed by 5 bases and the J gene end by 1 base; junction bases not matched to a gene: 10. The CDR3 is 17 residues long. CDR3 loop: CASSLGQGQASNQPQHF. The DNA of the CDR3 is TGTGCCAGTAGTCTAGGACAGGGCCAGGCCAGCAATCAGCCCCAGCATTTT.